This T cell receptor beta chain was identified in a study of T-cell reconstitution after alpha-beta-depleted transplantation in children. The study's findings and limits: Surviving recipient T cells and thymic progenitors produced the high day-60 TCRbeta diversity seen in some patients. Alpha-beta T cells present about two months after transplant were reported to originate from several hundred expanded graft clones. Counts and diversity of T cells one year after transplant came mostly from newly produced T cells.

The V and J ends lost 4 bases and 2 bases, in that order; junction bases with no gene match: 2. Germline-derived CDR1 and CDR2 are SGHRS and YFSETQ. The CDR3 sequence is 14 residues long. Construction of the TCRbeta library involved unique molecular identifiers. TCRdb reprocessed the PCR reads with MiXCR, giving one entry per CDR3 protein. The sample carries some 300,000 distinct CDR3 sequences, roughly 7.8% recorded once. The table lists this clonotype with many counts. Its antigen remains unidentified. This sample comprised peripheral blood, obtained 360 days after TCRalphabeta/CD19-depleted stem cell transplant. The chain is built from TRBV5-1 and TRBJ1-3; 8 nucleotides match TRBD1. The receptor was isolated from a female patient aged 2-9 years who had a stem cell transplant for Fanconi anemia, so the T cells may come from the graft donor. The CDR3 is CASSGTGTGNTIYF. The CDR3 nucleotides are TGCGCCAGCAGCGGGACAGGAACTGGAAACACCATATATTTT.